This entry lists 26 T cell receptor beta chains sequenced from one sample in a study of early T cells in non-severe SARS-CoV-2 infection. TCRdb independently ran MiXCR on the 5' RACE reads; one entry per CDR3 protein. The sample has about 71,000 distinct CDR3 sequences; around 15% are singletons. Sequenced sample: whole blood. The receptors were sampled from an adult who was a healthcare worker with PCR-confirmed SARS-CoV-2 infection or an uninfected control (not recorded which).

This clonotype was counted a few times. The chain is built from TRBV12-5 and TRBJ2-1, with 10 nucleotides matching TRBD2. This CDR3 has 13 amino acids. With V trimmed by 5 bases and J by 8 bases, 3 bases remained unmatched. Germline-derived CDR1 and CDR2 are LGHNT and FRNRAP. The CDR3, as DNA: TGTGCTAGTGGTGAGCGGGGGGGCGATGAGCAGTTCTTC. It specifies CASGERGGDEQFF. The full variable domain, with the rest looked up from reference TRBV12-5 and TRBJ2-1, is DARVTQTPRHKVTEMGQEVTMRCQPILGHNTVFWYRQTMMQGLELLAYFRNRAPLDDSGMPKDRFSAEMPDATLATLKIQPSEPRDSAVYFCASGERGGDEQFFGPGTRLTVL.

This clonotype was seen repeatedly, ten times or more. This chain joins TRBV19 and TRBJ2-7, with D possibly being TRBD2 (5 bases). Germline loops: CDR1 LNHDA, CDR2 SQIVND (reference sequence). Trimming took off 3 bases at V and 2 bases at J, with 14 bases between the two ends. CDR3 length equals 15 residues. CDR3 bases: TGTGCCAGTAGTATGGCGGTGGAGACTACCTACGAGCAGTACTTC. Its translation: CASSMAVETTYEQYF.

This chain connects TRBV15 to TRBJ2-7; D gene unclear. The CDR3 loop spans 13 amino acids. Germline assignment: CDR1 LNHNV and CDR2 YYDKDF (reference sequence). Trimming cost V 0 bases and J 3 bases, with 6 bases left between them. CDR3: CATSRDLGYEQYF. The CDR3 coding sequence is TGTGCCACCAGCAGAGATCTAGGCTACGAGCAGTACTTC.

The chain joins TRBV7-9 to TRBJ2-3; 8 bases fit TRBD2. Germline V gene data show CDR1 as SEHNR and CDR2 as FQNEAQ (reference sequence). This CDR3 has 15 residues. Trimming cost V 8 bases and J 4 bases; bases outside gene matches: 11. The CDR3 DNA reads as TGTGCCAGCGGGGGCCAGCGGGGGATCGCAGATACGCAGTATTTT. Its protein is CASGGQRGIADTQYF.

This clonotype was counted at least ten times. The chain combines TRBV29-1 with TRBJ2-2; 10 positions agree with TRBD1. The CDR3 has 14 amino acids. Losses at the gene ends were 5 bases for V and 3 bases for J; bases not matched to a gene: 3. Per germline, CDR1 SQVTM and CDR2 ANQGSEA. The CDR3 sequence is CSVTGTGDTGELFF. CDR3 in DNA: TGCAGCGTTACCGGGACAGGGGACACCGGGGAGCTGTTTTTT.

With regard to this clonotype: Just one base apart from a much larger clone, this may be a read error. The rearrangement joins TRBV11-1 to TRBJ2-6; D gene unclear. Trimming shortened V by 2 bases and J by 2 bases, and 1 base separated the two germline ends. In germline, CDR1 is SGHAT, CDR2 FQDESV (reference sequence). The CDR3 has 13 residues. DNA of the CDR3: TGTGCCAGCAGCTTACCTGGGGCCAACGTCCTGACTTTC. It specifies CASSLPGANVLTF. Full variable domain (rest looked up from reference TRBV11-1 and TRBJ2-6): EAEVAQSPRYKITEKSQAVAFWCDPISGHATLYWYRQILGQGPELLVQFQDESVVDDSQLPKDRFSAERLKGVDSTLKIQPAELGDSAMYLCASSLPGANVLTFGAGSRLTVL.

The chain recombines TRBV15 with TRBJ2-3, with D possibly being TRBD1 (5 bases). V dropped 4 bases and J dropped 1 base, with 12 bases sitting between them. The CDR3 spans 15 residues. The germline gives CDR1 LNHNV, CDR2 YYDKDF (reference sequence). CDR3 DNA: TGTGCCACCAGCACAGGGCCCCGGCGCACAGATACGCAGTATTTT. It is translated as CATSTGPRRTDTQYF.

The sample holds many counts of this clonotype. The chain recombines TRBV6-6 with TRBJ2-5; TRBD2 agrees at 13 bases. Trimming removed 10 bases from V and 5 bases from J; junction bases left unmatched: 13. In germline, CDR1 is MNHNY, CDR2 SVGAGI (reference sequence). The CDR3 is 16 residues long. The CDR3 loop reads CATETSGGPGGETQYF. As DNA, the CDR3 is TGTGCCACCGAGACTAGCGGGGGGCCTGGGGGTGAGACCCAGTACTTC.

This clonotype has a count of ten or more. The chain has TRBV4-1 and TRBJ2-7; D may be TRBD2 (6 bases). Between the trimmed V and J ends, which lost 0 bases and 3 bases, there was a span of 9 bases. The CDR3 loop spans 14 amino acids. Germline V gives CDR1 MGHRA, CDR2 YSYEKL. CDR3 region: CASSQETGGYEQYF. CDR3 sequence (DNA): TGCGCCAGCAGCCAAGAGACCGGGGGCTACGAGCAGTACTTC.

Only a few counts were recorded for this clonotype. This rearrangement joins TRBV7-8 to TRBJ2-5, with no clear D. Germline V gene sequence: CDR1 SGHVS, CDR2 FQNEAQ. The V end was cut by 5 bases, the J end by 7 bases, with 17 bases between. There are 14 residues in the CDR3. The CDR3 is CASSRLDPPGTQYF. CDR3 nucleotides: TGTGCCAGCAGCCGTTTGGACCCACCCGGGACCCAGTACTTC. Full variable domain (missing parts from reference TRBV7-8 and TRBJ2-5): GAGVSQSPRYKVAKRGQDVALRCDPISGHVSLFWYQQALGQGPEFLTYFQNEAQLDKSGLPSDRFFAERPEGSVSTLKIQRTQQEDSAVYLCASSRLDPPGTQYFGPGTRLLVL.

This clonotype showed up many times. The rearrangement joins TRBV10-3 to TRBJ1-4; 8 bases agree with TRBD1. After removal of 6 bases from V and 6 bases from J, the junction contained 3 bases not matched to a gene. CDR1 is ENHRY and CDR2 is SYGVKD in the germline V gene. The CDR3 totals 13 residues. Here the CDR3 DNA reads TGTGCCATCAGAGGACAGGGCTATGAAAAACTGTTTTTT. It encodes CAIRGQGYEKLFF.

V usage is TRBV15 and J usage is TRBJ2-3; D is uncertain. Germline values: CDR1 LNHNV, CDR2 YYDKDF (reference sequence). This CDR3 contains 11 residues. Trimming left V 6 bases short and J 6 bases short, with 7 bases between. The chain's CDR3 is CATRLADTQYF. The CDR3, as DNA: TGTGCCACCAGGTTAGCTGATACGCAGTATTTT.

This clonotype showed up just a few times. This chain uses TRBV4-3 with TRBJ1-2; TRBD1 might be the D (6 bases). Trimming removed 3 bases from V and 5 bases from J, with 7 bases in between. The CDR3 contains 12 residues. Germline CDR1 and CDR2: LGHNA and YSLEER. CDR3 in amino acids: CASSHGQYGYTF. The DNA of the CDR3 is TGCGCCAGCAGCCACGGACAGTATGGCTACACCTTC.

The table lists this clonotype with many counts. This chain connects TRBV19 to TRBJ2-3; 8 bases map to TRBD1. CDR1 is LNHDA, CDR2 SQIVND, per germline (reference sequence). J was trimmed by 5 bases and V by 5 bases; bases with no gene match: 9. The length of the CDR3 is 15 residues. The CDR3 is CASSADRGSGDTQYF. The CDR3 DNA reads TGTGCCAGTAGTGCTGACAGGGGAAGTGGAGATACGCAGTATTTT. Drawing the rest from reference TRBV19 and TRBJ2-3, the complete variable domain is DGGITQSPKYLFRKEGQNVTLSCEQNLNHDAMYWYRQDPGQGLRLIYYSQIVNDFQKGDIAEGYSVSREKKESFPLTVTSAQKNPTAFYLCASSADRGSGDTQYFGPGTRLTVL.

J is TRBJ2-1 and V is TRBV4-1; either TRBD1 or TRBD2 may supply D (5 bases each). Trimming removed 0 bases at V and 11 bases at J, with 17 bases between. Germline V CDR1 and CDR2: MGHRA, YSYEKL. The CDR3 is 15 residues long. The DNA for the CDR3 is TGCGCCAGCAGCCAAGAATCCACGCCGGGACGGAAGCAGTTCTTC. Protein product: CASSQESTPGRKQFF.

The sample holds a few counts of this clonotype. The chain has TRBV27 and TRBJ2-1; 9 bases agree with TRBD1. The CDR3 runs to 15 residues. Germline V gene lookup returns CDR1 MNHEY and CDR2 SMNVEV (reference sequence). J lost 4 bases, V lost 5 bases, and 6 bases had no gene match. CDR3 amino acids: CASSITGGSYNEQFF. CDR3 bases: TGTGCCAGCAGTATAACAGGGGGCTCTTACAATGAGCAGTTCTTC.

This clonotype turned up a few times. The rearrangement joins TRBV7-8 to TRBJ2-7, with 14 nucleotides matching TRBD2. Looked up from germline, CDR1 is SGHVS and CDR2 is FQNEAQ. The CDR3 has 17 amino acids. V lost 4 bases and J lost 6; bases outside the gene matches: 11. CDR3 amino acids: CASSSGLAGGLGSEQYF. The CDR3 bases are TGTGCCAGCAGCTCTGGACTAGCGGGGGGCCTCGGCTCCGAGCAGTACTTC.

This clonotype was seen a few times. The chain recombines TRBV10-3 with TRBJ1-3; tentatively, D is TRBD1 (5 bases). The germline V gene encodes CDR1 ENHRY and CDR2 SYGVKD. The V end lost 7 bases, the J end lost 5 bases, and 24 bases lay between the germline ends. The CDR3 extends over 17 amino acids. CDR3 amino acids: CAITKATTEEVRNTIYF. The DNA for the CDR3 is TGTGCCATCACGAAAGCGACGACAGAGGAAGTGAGAAACACCATATATTTT.

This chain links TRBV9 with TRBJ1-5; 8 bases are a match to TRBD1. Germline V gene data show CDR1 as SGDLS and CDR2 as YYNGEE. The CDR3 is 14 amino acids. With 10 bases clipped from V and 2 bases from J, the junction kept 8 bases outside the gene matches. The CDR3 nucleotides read TGTGCCTCCTCGACGACAGGGGGCAATCAGCCCCAGCATTTT. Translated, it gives CASSTTGGNQPQHF.

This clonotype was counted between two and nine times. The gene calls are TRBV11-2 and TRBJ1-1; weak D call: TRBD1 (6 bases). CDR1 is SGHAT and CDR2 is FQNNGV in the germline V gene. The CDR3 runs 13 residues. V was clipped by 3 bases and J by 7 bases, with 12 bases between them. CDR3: CASSLPGQSEAFF. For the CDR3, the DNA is TGTGCCAGCAGCTTGCCCGGACAGAGTGAAGCTTTCTTT.

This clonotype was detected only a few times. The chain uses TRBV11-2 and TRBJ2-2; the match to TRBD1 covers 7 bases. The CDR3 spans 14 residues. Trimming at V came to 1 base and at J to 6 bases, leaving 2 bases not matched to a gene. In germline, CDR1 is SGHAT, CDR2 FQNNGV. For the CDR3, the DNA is TGTGCCAGCAGCTTAGCGACAGGGCCCGGGGAGCTGTTTTTT. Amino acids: CASSLATGPGELFF.

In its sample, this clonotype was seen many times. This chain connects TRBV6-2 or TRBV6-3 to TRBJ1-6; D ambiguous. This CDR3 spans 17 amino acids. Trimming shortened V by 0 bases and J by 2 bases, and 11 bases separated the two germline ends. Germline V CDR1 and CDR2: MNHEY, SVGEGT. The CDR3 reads CASSYSKWSAYNSPLHF. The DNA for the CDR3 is TGTGCCAGCAGTTACTCGAAGTGGAGCGCCTATAATTCACCCCTCCACTTT.

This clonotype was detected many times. Here the CDR3 reads CASSYDRPSTPINSPLHF. The CDR3, as DNA: TGTGCCAGCAGTTACGACCGACCGTCCACCCCGATAAATTCACCCCTCCACTTT. The rearrangement joins TRBV6-5 to TRBJ1-6, with D unresolved. The CDR3 consists of 18 residues. Germline V gene sequence: CDR1 MNHEY, CDR2 SVGAGI. V was shortened by 2 bases and J by 7 bases, with 21 bases between the two germline ends.

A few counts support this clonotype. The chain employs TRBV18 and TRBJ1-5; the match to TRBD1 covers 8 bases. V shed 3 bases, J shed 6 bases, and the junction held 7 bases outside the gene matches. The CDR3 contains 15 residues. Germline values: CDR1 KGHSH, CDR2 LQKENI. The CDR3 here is CASSPEQGVIQPQHF. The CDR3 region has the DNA TGTGCCAGCTCACCGGAACAGGGGGTGATTCAGCCCCAGCATTTT.

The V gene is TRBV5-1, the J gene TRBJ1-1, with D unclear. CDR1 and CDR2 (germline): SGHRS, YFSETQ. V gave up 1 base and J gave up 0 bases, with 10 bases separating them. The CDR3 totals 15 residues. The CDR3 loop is CASSLSGHMNTEAFF. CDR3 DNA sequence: TGCGCCAGCAGCTTGAGTGGCCATATGAACACTGAAGCTTTCTTT.

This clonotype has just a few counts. CDR3 nucleotide sequence: TGTGCCAGCAGGCCGGGGAGGGGGAATTCACCCCTCCACTTT. The encoded protein is CASRPGRGNSPLHF. V gene TRBV28 combines with J gene TRBJ1-6, with D perhaps TRBD1 (6 bases). In germline, CDR1 is MDHEN, CDR2 SYDVKM. The CDR3 totals 14 residues. Trimming pared 6 bases from V and 7 bases from J, leaving 13 bases between.